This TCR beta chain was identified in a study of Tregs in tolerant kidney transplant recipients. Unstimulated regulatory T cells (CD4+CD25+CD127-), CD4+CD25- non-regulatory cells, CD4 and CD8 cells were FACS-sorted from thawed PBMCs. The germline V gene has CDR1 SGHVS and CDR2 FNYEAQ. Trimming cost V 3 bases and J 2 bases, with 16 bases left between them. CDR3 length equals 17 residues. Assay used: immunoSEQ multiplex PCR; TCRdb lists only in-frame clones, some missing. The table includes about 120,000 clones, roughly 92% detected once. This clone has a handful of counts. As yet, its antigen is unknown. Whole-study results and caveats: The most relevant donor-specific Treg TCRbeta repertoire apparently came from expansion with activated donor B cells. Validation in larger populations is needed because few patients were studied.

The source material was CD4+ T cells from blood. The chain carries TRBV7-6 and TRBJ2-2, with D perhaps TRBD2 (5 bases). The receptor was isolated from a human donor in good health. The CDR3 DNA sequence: TGTGCCAGCAGCTTCCCGGGGAGAGGGTATAACACCGGGGAGCTGTTTTTT. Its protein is CASSFPGRGYNTGELFF.